A selection of T cell receptor beta chains follows, all from one sample in a study of cytomegalovirus exposure and HLA in healthy donors. TCRdb keeps only in-frame clones here, not all; method: immunoSEQ multiplex PCR. Seen here are 110,000 to 150,000 clones, approximately 82% observed once, and the top ten hold under 2%. Sequencing was done on a sample of PBMCs. The receptors derive from a woman aged 40-49 years in good health and CMV-seronegative. Both conserved end residues are part of each CDR3. A D gene is named only where the DNA matches it firmly. Clone size is shown for a subset of rows, as once, few, many or a class of expanded clone.

d_call j_call clone_size v_call cdr3_aa cdr3_nt
- TRBJ2-1 - TRBV27 CASSQNLPGYSYNEQFF TGTGCCAGCAGCCAAAACCTCCCCGGGTACTCCTACAATGAGCAGTTCTTC
- TRBJ2-7 - TRBV11-2 CASSSGQTISSYEQYF TGTGCCAGCAGCTCCGGACAGACTATTAGCTCCTACGAGCAGTACTTC
- TRBJ2-4 - TRBV30 CAWSVTRLAKNIQYF TGTGCCTGGAGTGTTACTAGGTTAGCCAAAAACATTCAGTACTTC
- TRBJ2-5 - TRBV27 CASTRNGQYQETQYF TGTGCCAGTACCCGCAACGGACAGTACCAAGAGACCCAGTACTTC
TRBD1 TRBJ1-1 - TRBV27 CASSVGQGRYTEAFF TGTGCCAGCAGTGTGGGACAGGGAAGGTACACTGAAGCTTTCTTT
- TRBJ2-3 - TRBV7-6 CASGPQSGRRADTQYF TGTGCCAGCGGCCCTCAGTCGGGAAGGAGGGCAGATACGCAGTATTTT
TRBD2 TRBJ2-3 - TRBV7-2 CASSRQFTSGGGADTQYF TGTGCCAGCAGCCGGCAATTTACTAGCGGAGGCGGCGCAGATACGCAGTATTTT
- TRBJ2-7 - TRBV10-3 CAISESGPEGYF TGTGCCATCAGTGAGTCTGGCCCGGAGGGGTACTTC
- TRBJ2-5 - TRBV5-1 CASRERQETQYF TGCGCCAGCAGGGAGCGGCAAGAGACCCAGTACTTC
TRBD1 TRBJ1-2 - TRBV11-2 CASSPGTGGGYTF TGTGCCAGCAGCCCCGGGACAGGCGGGGGCTACACCTTC
- TRBJ2-1 - TRBV11-3 CASSLVGRREGSEQFF TGTGCCAGCAGCTTAGTAGGTCGGCGGGAAGGTTCTGAGCAGTTCTTC
TRBD1 TRBJ1-1 - TRBV5-1 CASSLQGAGISEAFF TGCGCCAGCAGCTTGCAGGGGGCGGGGATTTCTGAAGCTTTCTTT
- TRBJ2-3 - TRBV19 CASSLRGRDWPDTQYF TGTGCCAGTAGCCTACGTGGTCGGGACTGGCCAGATACGCAGTATTTT
- TRBJ2-7 - TRBV4-2 CASSPRGPWHEQYF TGTGCCAGCAGCCCGCGGGGCCCCTGGCACGAGCAGTACTTC
- TRBJ2-5 - TRBV6-4 CASSNDPASDSGETQYF TGTGCCAGCAGCAACGACCCTGCCTCGGATAGCGGAGAGACCCAGTACTTC
- TRBJ2-5 - TRBV19 CASSIGLSSTHQETQYF TGTGCCAGTAGTATAGGGTTGTCTAGCACCCATCAAGAGACCCAGTACTTC
- TRBJ1-1 - TRBV14 CASSPLEVYTEAFF TGTGCCAGCAGCCCCCTTGAGGTATACACTGAAGCTTTCTTT
TRBD1 TRBJ2-1 - TRBV5-1 CASSSRAAGTGHNEQFF TGCGCCAGCAGCTCCCGGGCGGCGGGGACAGGCCACAATGAGCAGTTCTTC
TRBD1 TRBJ1-1 - TRBV7-9 CASSSRTGVLRTEAFF TGTGCCAGCAGCTCCCGGACAGGGGTTTTAAGGACTGAAGCTTTCTTT
- TRBJ1-2 - TRBV2 CASSVRHDYGYTF TGTGCCAGCAGTGTACGACACGACTATGGCTACACCTTC
- TRBJ2-7 - TRBV6-1 CASSAGRSRVSYYEQYF TGTGCCAGCAGTGCTGGCCGCTCCCGGGTTTCATACTACGAGCAGTACTTC
- TRBJ1-3 - TRBV5-5 CASSLVMWAGSGNTIYF TGTGCCAGCAGCTTGGTGATGTGGGCAGGGTCTGGAAACACCATATATTTT
TRBD1 TRBJ2-3 - TRBV7-7 CASSLGTGLTNTQYF TGTGCCAGCAGCCTGGGGACAGGGTTGACGAATACGCAGTATTTT
TRBD1 TRBJ2-2 - TRBV19 CASSTQPGGWSVTGELFF TGTGCCAGTAGCACCCAACCAGGGGGCTGGTCTGTGACCGGGGAGCTGTTTTTT
TRBD1 TRBJ2-2 - TRBV5-1 CASRGQGARTGELFF TGCGCCAGCAGAGGACAGGGGGCGCGAACCGGGGAGCTGTTTTTT
TRBD2 TRBJ2-7 - TRBV5-6 CASSGTSRFLVDF TGTGCCAGCAGCGGGACTAGCAGATTCCTCGTGGACTTC
TRBD2 TRBJ2-1 few TRBV6-5 CASRFSGSYNEQFF TGTGCCAGCAGGTTTAGCGGGTCCTACAATGAGCAGTTCTTC
- TRBJ2-1 - TRBV5-4 CASSQDSREGEQFF TGCGCCAGCAGCCAAGACTCCCGAGAGGGCGAGCAGTTCTTC
TRBD1 TRBJ1-1 - TRBV27 CASSLDRVDTEAFF TGTGCCAGCAGTCTGGACAGGGTCGACACTGAAGCTTTCTTT
- TRBJ2-5 once TRBV18 CASSPLQGLKVETQYF TGTGCCAGCTCACCACTCCAGGGGCTTAAGGTAGAGACCCAGTACTTC
TRBD1 TRBJ2-7 once TRBV10-3 CATHRGAGTGSYEQYF TGTGCCACCCATCGGGGGGCCGGGACAGGGTCTTACGAGCAGTACTTC
TRBD2 TRBJ2-1 - TRBV28 CASSPGLAPRTEQFF TGTGCCAGCAGTCCGGGACTAGCGCCCCGAACTGAGCAGTTCTTC
- TRBJ2-3 - TRBV29-1 CSATPRQGRTDTQYF TGCAGCGCAACTCCACGGCAGGGCCGCACAGATACGCAGTATTTT
- TRBJ1-6 - TRBV5-6 CASSLTLTHYNSPLHF TGTGCCAGCAGCTTGACCCTGACTCATTATAATTCACCCCTCCACTTT
TRBD1 TRBJ2-5 - TRBV29-1 CSVPRDRGQETQYF TGCAGCGTACCCAGGGACAGGGGACAAGAGACCCAGTACTTC
TRBD2 TRBJ2-5 - TRBV7-9 CSSSRTSGRYETQYF TGTTCCAGCAGCAGGACTAGCGGGAGATATGAGACCCAGTACTTC
TRBD1 TRBJ2-2 - TRBV4-2 CASSQETGGTGELFF TGTGCCAGCAGCCAAGAAACAGGGGGGACCGGGGAGCTGTTTTTT
TRBD2 TRBJ2-1 - TRBV11-2 CASSHSGSRNEQFF TGTGCCAGCAGCCATAGCGGGAGCCGCAATGAGCAGTTCTTC
- TRBJ1-5 - TRBV19 CASSSQGNQPQHF TGTGCCAGTAGTAGCCAGGGCAATCAGCCCCAGCATTTT
- TRBJ1-6 few TRBV5-8 CASSYRQENSPLHF TGTGCCAGCAGTTATAGGCAGGAAAATTCACCCCTCCACTTT
- TRBJ1-1 - TRBV5-5 CASRGWGGSTEAFF TGTGCCAGCAGGGGATGGGGGGGGTCCACTGAAGCTTTCTTT
TRBD2 TRBJ2-1 - TRBV4-2 CASSQSGGYNDEQFF TGTGCCAGCAGCCAAAGCGGGGGTTACAATGATGAGCAGTTCTTC
- TRBJ2-3 - TRBV5-1 CASSLALTDPSTDTQYF TGCGCCAGCAGCTTGGCCCTGACTGATCCGAGCACAGATACGCAGTATTTT
- TRBJ1-6 - TRBV9 CASSVARSGSPLHF TGTGCCAGCAGCGTAGCCAGATCGGGTTCACCCCTCCACTTT
TRBD1 TRBJ1-1 - TRBV18 CASSPRRDRGVSEAFF TGTGCCAGCTCACCAAGAAGGGACAGGGGTGTCTCTGAAGCTTTCTTT